Described below is a single TCR beta chain sequence and its context. The sample originates from a study of T cell changes during pregnancy in multiple sclerosis. TCRdb's table, derived via immunoSEQ multiplex PCR, lists solely in-frame clones and lacks some. The data show 55,000 to 85,000 clones, 90% seen once. Germline V CDR1 and CDR2: GTSNPN, SVGIG (reference sequence). CDR3 size: 12 residues. With V trimmed by 8 bases and J by 9 bases, 8 bases remained unmatched. This sequence originates from a female donor with multiple sclerosis, enrolled in a pregnancy study. Material: peripheral blood, obtained in the third trimester of pregnancy. The chain recombines TRBV30 with TRBJ2-1, with 9 bases lining up with TRBD1. CDR3 DNA sequence: TGTGCCGGGGACAGGGAAGGGAGTGAGCAGTTCTTC. Amino acids: CAGDREGSEQFF.